This T cell receptor beta chain was sequenced during a study of cytomegalovirus exposure and HLA in healthy donors. Study observations and caveats: There were around 160 TCR beta chains listed as cytomegalovirus-associated.

Profiled with immunoSEQ multiplex PCR; TCRdb holds only in-frame clones, not every one. The sample has tens of thousands of clones; approximately 94% are singletons. The CDR3 is 15 amino acids. The V end lost 3 bases, the J end lost 3 bases, and 15 bases lay between the germline ends. The germline V gene encodes CDR1 SGHRS and CDR2 YFSETQ. As to this clone: Its antigen is currently unknown.

An approximately 130-subject validation cohort, separate from the roughly 670-subject first cohort, supplied the donors. The clonotype originates from a woman in her late teens or twenties in good health and CMV-seropositive. V usage is TRBV5-1 and J usage is TRBJ1-2, with D unresolved. Material: PBMCs. CDR3 residues: CASSSGSGEYYGYTF. As DNA, the CDR3 is TGCGCCAGCAGCTCTGGGTCCGGGGAGTACTATGGCTACACCTTC.